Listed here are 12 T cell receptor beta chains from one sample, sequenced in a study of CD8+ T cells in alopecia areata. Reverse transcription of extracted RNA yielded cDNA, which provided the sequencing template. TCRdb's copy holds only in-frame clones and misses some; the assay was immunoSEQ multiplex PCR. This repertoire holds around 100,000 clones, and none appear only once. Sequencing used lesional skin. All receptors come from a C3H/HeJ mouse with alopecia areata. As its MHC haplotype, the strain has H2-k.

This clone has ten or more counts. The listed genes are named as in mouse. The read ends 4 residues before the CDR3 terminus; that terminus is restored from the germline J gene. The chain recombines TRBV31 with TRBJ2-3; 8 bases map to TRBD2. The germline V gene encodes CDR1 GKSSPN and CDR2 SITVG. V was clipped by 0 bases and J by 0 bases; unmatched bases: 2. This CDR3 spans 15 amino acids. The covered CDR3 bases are TGTGCCTGGAGTCTCCTGGGGGGTAGTGCAGAA. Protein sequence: CAWSLLGGSAE. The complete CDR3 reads CAWSLLGGSAETLYF.

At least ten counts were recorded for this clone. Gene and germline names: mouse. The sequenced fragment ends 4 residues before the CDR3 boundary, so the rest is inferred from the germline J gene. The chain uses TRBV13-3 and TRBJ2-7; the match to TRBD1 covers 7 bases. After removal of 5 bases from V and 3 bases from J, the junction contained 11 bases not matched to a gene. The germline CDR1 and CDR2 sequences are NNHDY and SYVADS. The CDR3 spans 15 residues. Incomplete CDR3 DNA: TGTGCCAGCAGAGATACACAGGGGAGTTTCTAT. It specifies CASRDTQGSFY. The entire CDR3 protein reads CASRDTQGSFYEQYF.

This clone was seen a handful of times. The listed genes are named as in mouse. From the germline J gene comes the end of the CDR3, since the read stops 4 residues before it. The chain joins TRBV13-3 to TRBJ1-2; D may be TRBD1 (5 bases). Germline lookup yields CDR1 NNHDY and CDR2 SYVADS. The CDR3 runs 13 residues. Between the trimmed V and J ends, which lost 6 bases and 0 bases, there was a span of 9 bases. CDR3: CASTQGANSDYTF. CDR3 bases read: TGTGCCAGCACGCAGGGAGCAAACTCC.

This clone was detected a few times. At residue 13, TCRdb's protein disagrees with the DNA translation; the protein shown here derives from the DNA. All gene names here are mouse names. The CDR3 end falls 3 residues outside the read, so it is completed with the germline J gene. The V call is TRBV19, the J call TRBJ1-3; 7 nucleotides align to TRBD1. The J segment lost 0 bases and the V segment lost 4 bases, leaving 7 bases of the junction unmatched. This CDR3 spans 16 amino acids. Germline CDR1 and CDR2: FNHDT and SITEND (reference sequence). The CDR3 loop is CASSPQGEGSGNTLYF. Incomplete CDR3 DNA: TGTGCCAGCAGTCCTCAGGGGGAGGGTTCTGGAAATACG.

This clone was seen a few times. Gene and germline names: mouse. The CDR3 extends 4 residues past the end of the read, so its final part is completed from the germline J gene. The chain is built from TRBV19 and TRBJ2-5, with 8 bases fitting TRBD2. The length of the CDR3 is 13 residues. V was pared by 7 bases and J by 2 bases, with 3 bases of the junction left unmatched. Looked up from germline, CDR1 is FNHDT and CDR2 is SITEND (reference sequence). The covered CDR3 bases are TGTGCCAGCCTGGGGGGCCTCCAAGAC. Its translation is CASLGGLQD. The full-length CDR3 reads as CASLGGLQDTQYF.

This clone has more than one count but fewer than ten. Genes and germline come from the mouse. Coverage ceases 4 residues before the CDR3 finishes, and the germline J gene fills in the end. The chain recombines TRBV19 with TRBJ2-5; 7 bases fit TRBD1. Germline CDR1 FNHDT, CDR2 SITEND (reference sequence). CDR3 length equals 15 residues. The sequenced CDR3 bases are TGTGCCAGCAGCCCCCCAACAGGGGAGGCGGAC. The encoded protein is CASSPPTGEAD. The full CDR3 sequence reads CASSPPTGEADTQYF. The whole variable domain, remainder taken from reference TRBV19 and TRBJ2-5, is GGIITQTPKFLIGQEGQKLTLKCQQNFNHDTMYWYRQDSGKGLRLIYYSITENDLQKGDLSEGYDASREKKSSFSLTVTSAQKNEMAVFLCASSPPTGEADTQYFGPGTRLLVL.

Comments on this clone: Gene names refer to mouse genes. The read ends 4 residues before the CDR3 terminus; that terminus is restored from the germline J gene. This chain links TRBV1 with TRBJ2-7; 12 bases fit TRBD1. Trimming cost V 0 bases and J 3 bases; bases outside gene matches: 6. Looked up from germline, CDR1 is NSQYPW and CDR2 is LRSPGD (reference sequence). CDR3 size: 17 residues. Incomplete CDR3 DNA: TGCACCTGCAGTGCAGATATTGGGACAGGGGGCATCTAT. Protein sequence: CTCSADIGTGGIY. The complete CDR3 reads CTCSADIGTGGIYEQYF.

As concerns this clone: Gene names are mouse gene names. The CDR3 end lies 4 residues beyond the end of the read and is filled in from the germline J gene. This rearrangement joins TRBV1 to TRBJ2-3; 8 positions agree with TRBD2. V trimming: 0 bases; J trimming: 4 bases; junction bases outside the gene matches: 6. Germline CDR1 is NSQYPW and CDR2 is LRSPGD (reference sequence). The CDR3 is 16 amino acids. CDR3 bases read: TGCACCTGCAGTGCAGATAAGCTGGGGGGTTCAGAA. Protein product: CTCSADKLGGSE. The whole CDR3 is CTCSADKLGGSETLYF.

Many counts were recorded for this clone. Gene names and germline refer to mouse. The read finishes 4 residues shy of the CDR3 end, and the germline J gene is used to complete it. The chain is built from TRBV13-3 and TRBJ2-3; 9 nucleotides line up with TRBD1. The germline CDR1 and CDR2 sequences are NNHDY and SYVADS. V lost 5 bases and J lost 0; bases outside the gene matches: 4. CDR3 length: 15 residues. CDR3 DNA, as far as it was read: TGTGCCAGCAGGCACAGGGGGCGTAGTGCAGAA. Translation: CASRHRGRSAE. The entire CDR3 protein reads CASRHRGRSAETLYF.

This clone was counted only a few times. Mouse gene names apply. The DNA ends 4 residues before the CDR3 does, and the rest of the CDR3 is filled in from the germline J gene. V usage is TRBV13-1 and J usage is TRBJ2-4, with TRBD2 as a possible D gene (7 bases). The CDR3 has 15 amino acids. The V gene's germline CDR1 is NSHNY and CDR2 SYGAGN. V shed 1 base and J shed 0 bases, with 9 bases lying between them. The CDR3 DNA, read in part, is TGTGCCAGCAGTGATCCGGGGGGCAGTCAAAAC. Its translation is CASSDPGGSQN. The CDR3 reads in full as CASSDPGGSQNTLYF.

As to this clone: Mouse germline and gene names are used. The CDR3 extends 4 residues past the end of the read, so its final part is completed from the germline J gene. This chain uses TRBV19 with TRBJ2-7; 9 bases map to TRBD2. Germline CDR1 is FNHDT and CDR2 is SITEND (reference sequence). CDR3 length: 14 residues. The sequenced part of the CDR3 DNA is TGTGCCAGCAGGATGGGGGACTGGGTGTAT. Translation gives CASRMGDWVY. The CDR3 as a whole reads CASRMGDWVYEQYF. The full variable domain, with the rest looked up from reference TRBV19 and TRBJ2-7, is GGIITQTPKFLIGQEGQKLTLKCQQNFNHDTMYWYRQDSGKGLRLIYYSITENDLQKGDLSEGYDASREKKSSFSLTVTSAQKNEMAVFLCASRMGDWVYEQYFGPGTRLTVL.

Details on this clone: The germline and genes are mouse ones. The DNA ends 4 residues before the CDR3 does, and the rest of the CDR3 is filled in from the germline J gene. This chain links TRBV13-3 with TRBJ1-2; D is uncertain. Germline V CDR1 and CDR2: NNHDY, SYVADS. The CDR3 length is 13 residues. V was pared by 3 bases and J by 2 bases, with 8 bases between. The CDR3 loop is CASSVGKNSDYTF. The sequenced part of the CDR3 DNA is TGTGCCAGCAGTGTGGGGAAGAACTCC.